These T cell receptor beta chains were read from a single sample in a study of blood T cell repertoires in COVID-19. Assay: immunoSEQ multiplex PCR; the TCRdb copy retains only in-frame clones and omits some. The table records 60,000 to 65,000 clones, around 80% of them present only once. The material sequenced was peripheral blood. These receptors were obtained from a human donor in a cohort sampled during active COVID-19. CDR3s include the opening cysteine and the closing phenylalanine or tryptophan. The order of the fields is V gene, D gene, clone size, J gene, CDR3 DNA, CDR3 protein. D genes are given only for firm matches. Where a row states a size, it is once, few, many or the class of an expanded clone; other rows omit it.

V: TRBV2; D: -; size: -; J: TRBJ1-1; DNA: TGTGCCAGCAGTGGGGGAGGGTTGAACACTGAAGCTTTCTTT; CDR3: CASSGGGLNTEAFF
V: TRBV30; D: -; size: -; J: TRBJ1-3; DNA: TGTGCCTGGATCTCTCAAGGACAGCCCCGTCTTAGCTCTGGAAACACCATATATTTT; CDR3: CAWISQGQPRLSSGNTIYF
V: TRBV7-9; D: TRBD1; size: few; J: TRBJ2-7; DNA: TGTGCCAGCAGCGCGGGACAGGGGTTCTACGAGCAGTACTTC; CDR3: CASSAGQGFYEQYF
V: TRBV6-7; D: -; size: -; J: TRBJ1-4; DNA: TGTGCCAGCAGTTACGGAGCAACTAATGAAAAACTGTTTTTT; CDR3: CASSYGATNEKLFF
V: TRBV9; D: -; size: -; J: TRBJ2-3; DNA: TGTGCCAGCAGCGTAGTGGGCAGTAGCACAGATACGCAGTATTTT; CDR3: CASSVVGSSTDTQYF
V: TRBV5-4; D: TRBD2; size: few; J: TRBJ2-3; DNA: TGTGCCAGCAGCTTGCCCGGGGGGGCCGCCGATACGCAGTATTTT; CDR3: CASSLPGGAADTQYF
V: TRBV9; D: TRBD2; size: -; J: TRBJ2-7; DNA: TGTGCCAGCAGCGTAGGGTGGACTAGCGGGGTGTACGAGCAGTACTTC; CDR3: CASSVGWTSGVYEQYF
V: TRBV6-2/TRBV6-3; D: -; size: few; J: TRBJ1-5; DNA: TGTGCCAGCAGTATCGGACAAGGAGTAATCCTCCAGCATTTT; CDR3: CASSIGQGVILQHF
V: TRBV7-8; D: -; size: once; J: TRBJ2-1; DNA: TGTGCCAGCAGCTTAACCGGGGGATCCGGGATCAACAATGAGCAGTTCTTC; CDR3: CASSLTGGSGINNEQFF
V: TRBV7-6; D: TRBD2; size: -; J: TRBJ2-5; DNA: TGTGCCAGCAGCAGGGCTAGCGGGGGGCAAGAGACCCAGTACTTC; CDR3: CASSRASGGQETQYF